The 18 T cell receptor beta chains given below trace back to one sample, sequenced in a study of OX40 agonist ivuxolimab in advanced cancers. Profiled with immunoSEQ multiplex PCR; TCRdb holds only in-frame clones, not every one. The sample lists 45,000 to 70,000 clones; 83% were seen once. Sequencing used CD4+ or CD8+ T cells sorted from blood, obtained in a trial of the OX40 agonist ivuxolimab. Receptors were obtained from an adult with an advanced solid tumor such as melanoma, head and neck, liver or kidney cancer.

A single count supports this clone. The chain couples TRBV6-5 to TRBJ2-7; 10 bases are shared with TRBD1. From germline, CDR1 is MNHEY and CDR2 SVGAGI. Trimming at V came to 5 bases and at J to 5 bases, leaving 6 bases not matched to a gene. This CDR3 comprises 14 residues. The CDR3 DNA sequence: TGTGCCAGCAGTGAAAGGGACAGGGGCCACGAGCAGTACTTC. Its translation is CASSERDRGHEQYF.

The chain couples TRBV30 to TRBJ1-4; D is unresolved. Germline-derived CDR1 and CDR2 are GTSNPN and SVGIG (reference sequence). This CDR3 region has 13 residues. V was trimmed by 7 bases and J by 8 bases, leaving 17 bases between them. CDR3 DNA sequence: TGTGCCTCCCCGCTCGGGCCAACAGAAAAACTGTTTTTT. Its protein is CASPLGPTEKLFF.

This clone was observed a single time. The gene calls are TRBV18 and TRBJ2-1; TRBD2 agrees at 9 bases. The CDR3 runs 15 residues. CDR1 KGHSH and CDR2 LQKENI come from the germline V gene. J was trimmed by 15 bases and V by 6 bases; bases with no gene match: 18. The CDR3 reads CASSPSGVFQIGPFF. For the CDR3, the DNA is TGTGCCAGCTCCCCTAGCGGGGTGTTCCAGATTGGGCCGTTCTTC.

The V call is TRBV6-6, the J call TRBJ2-2; D is unresolved. Germline values: CDR1 MNHNY, CDR2 SVGAGI (reference sequence). The V end was cut by 6 bases, the J end by 6 bases, with 8 bases between. The CDR3 runs to 12 residues. The CDR3 bases are TGTGCCAGCAGCCCTCTTCCCGGGGAGCTGTTTTTT. Its protein product is CASSPLPGELFF.

A single count supports this clone. This chain links TRBV25-1 with TRBJ2-3; the D gene is possibly TRBD2 (6 bases). Trimming removed 4 bases from V and 2 bases from J, with 13 bases in between. CDR3 size: 15 residues. Germline V gene sequence: CDR1 MGHDK, CDR2 SYGVNS. The CDR3 DNA is TGTGCCAGCAGTGCCGCTAGCGACCCCACAGATACGCAGTATTTT. Protein product: CASSAASDPTDTQYF.

CDR3 sequence: CASSRGLAGETQYF. CDR3 nucleotide sequence: TGTGCCAGCAGCCGAGGACTAGCGGGTGAGACCCAGTACTTC. This sequence joins TRBV4-2 and TRBJ2-5, with 11 bases matching TRBD2. V was clipped by 4 bases and J by 5 bases; unmatched bases: 3. This CDR3 comprises 14 residues. The germline CDR1 and CDR2 sequences are LGHNA and YNFKEQ.

The chain links TRBV29-1 to TRBJ2-5; D perhaps matches TRBD1 (5 bases). The CDR3 contains 12 residues. Germline CDR1 and CDR2: SQVTM and ANQGSEA. Deletions cut 7 bases from V and 4 bases from J, with 13 bases between. The CDR3, as DNA: TGCAGCGGTGGACCTACAGGAGAGACCCAGTACTTC. This encodes CSGGPTGETQYF.

The V call is TRBV19, the J call TRBJ1-5; D ambiguous. Trimming shortened V by 10 bases and J by 2 bases, and 12 bases separated the two germline ends. The CDR3 loop spans 13 amino acids. Germline V lookup: CDR1 LNHDA, CDR2 SQIVND (reference sequence). This CDR3 is CATEDGRNQPQHF. For the CDR3, the DNA is TGTGCCACCGAAGACGGACGCAATCAGCCCCAGCATTTT.

This clone has just one count. This sample also contains other DNA sequences that code for the same CDR3. The chain has TRBV29-1 and TRBJ1-2; tentatively, D is TRBD1 (5 bases). Per germline, CDR1 SQVTM and CDR2 ANQGSEA. V was clipped by 2 bases and J by 8 bases, with 9 bases between them. This CDR3 is built from 11 residues. The CDR3 is CSVESGGGYTF. The DNA of the CDR3 is TGCAGCGTTGAATCCGGGGGAGGCTACACCTTC.

This chain uses TRBV6-1 with TRBJ1-1; unclear D gene. CDR3 length: 13 residues. Trimming cost V 7 bases and J 1 base, with 10 bases left between them. Per germline, CDR1 MNHNS and CDR2 SASEGT. For the CDR3, the DNA is TGTGCCAGCATGATTGAACCGAACACTGAAGCTTTCTTT. Translation: CASMIEPNTEAFF.

V usage is TRBV6-1 and J usage is TRBJ2-7; possibly TRBD1 for D (7 bases). The V end was cut by 6 bases, the J end by 5 bases, with 20 bases between. Germline CDR1 MNHNS, CDR2 SASEGT. The CDR3 is 15 residues long. As DNA, the CDR3 is TGTGCCAGCAGATACGGACAGGTAGCGGTCGACGAGCAGTACTTC. Translated: CASRYGQVAVDEQYF.

The V gene is TRBV5-8, the J gene TRBJ2-1; 8 bases are a match to TRBD1. The ends lost 4 bases at V and 9 bases at J; junction bases unmatched: 12. In germline, CDR1 is SGHTS, CDR2 YDEGEE. CDR3 length: 15 amino acids. DNA of the CDR3: TGTGCCAGCAGCACCGGACAGGGAATACCTCGTGAGCAGTTCTTC. As protein: CASSTGQGIPREQFF.

V usage is TRBV19 and J usage is TRBJ2-1; the match to TRBD1 covers 10 bases. V dropped 5 bases and J dropped 9; count of bases not matched to a gene: 10. Germline CDR1 and CDR2: LNHDA and SQIVND (reference sequence). This CDR3 region has 15 residues. DNA of the CDR3: TGTGCCAGTAGTCCTTCTGGGACAGGGGTCGGTGAGCAGTTCTTC. It yields the protein CASSPSGTGVGEQFF.

The genes are TRBV6-6 and TRBJ1-6; TRBD1 is a possible D gene (5 bases). Germline-derived CDR1 and CDR2 are MNHNY and SVGAGI (reference sequence). CDR3 length equals 16 residues. Between the trimmed V and J ends, which lost 4 bases and 0 bases, there was a span of 10 bases. DNA for the CDR3: TGTGCCAGCAGTTCGGCAGGGCCCTCCTATAATTCACCCCTCCACTTT. Amino acid sequence: CASSSAGPSYNSPLHF.

The V gene is TRBV5-1, the J gene TRBJ2-7; TRBD1 agrees at 8 bases. This CDR3 contains 14 residues. Germline V gene data show CDR1 as SGHRS and CDR2 as YFSETQ. V shed 0 bases, J shed 6 bases, and the junction held 5 bases outside the gene matches. CDR3 sequence (DNA): TGCGCCAGCAGCTTGGGGACAGGGCTGGGCGAGCAGTACTTC. It codes for CASSLGTGLGEQYF.

This clone has only one observation. The genes are TRBV10-1 and TRBJ2-7, with a weak D call TRBD1 (5 bases). The germline V gene has CDR1 WNHNN and CDR2 SYGVQD (reference sequence). The CDR3 is 13 amino acids. Trimming cost V 0 bases and J 6 bases, with 9 bases left between them. CDR3 nucleotides: TGCGCCAGCAGTGAGTCCAGGGCACGCGAGCAGTACTTC. Amino acids: CASSESRAREQYF.

This chain connects TRBV5-1 to TRBJ2-1, with 12 bases lining up with TRBD2. The V and J ends lost 4 bases and 7 bases, in that order; junction bases with no gene match: 6. Per germline, CDR1 SGHRS and CDR2 YFSETQ. The CDR3 is 15 residues long. The CDR3 DNA reads TGCGCCAGCAGCCACCGGACTAGCGGGAAGAATGAGCAGTTCTTC. Its translation: CASSHRTSGKNEQFF.

The chain couples TRBV5-5 to TRBJ1-4, with a possible D match to TRBD1 (5 bases). The germline CDR1 and CDR2 sequences are SGHKS and YYEKEE (reference sequence). The CDR3 loop spans 18 amino acids. V was cut by 4 bases and J by 6 bases, with 25 bases left in between. CDR3 coding DNA: TGTGCCAGCAGCCCCTACATAGCGGGGCAGGGCTTAGATGAAAAACTGTTTTTT. Protein sequence: CASSPYIAGQGLDEKLFF.